These 8 T cell receptor beta chains share one sample of origin, sequenced in a study of blood T cell repertoires in COVID-19. Clones were read by immunoSEQ multiplex PCR, and TCRdb kept only the in-frame ones, dropping some. This sample has about 170,000 clones; around 85% occur once, and the top ten carry roughly 3%. The sample comprised peripheral blood. The source of these receptors is a human donor with acute or convalescent COVID-19. The donor label of this sample is uncertain.

This chain links TRBV5-6 with TRBJ2-2, with D hard to call. Per germline, CDR1 SGHDT and CDR2 YYEEEE. The CDR3 covers 14 residues. Trimming left V 1 base short and J 7 bases short, with 11 bases between. The CDR3 reads CASSLSISLGELFF. CDR3 nucleotide sequence: TGTGCCAGCAGCTTGTCGATTAGCCTCGGGGAGCTGTTTTTT.

The chain couples TRBV28 to TRBJ1-4; D is possibly TRBD1 (5 bases). This CDR3 region has 15 residues. Germline CDR1 reads MDHEN; CDR2 reads SYDVKM. Trimming took off 5 bases at V and 4 bases at J, with 14 bases between the two ends. CDR3 amino acids: CASSTPTVSNEKLFF. DNA for the CDR3: TGTGCCAGCAGTACCCCGACAGTCAGTAATGAAAAACTGTTTTTT.

This chain links TRBV9 with TRBJ1-2; the match to TRBD1 covers 7 bases. CDR1 is SGDLS and CDR2 is YYNGEE in the germline V gene. The CDR3 extends over 16 amino acids. The trim removed 0 bases at V and 7 bases at J, leaving 12 bases unmatched. The CDR3 nucleotides read TGTGCCAGCAGCGTAGTACCGAGGACAGGCCAGAGTGGCTACACCTTC. Protein product: CASSVVPRTGQSGYTF.

The rearrangement links TRBV7-9 to TRBJ1-6; TRBD1 aligns across 8 bases. The germline gives CDR1 SEHNR, CDR2 FQNEAQ (reference sequence). The V and J ends lost 5 bases and 14 bases, in that order; junction bases with no gene match: 8. This CDR3 region has 13 residues. CDR3 protein: CASSRSDRGTLHF. The CDR3 coding sequence is TGTGCCAGCAGCAGATCCGACAGGGGCACCCTCCACTTT. Combining the CDR3 with reference TRBV7-9 and TRBJ1-6 gives the whole variable domain DTGVSQNPRHKITKRGQNVTFRCDPISEHNRLYWYRQTLGQGPEFLTYFQNEAQLEKSRLLSDRFSAERPKGSFSTLEIQRTEQGDSAMYLCASSRSDRGTLHFGNGTRLTVT.

The gene calls are TRBV12-5 and TRBJ1-1; TRBD1 might be the D (5 bases). Trimming left V 0 bases short and J 8 bases short, with 16 bases between. The CDR3 is 15 residues long. Per germline, CDR1 LGHNT and CDR2 FRNRAP. The CDR3 reads CASGLVGAGLSEAFF. CDR3 DNA sequence: TGTGCTAGTGGTTTGGTAGGAGCGGGACTATCCGAAGCTTTCTTT.

The chain recombines TRBV7-2 with TRBJ1-1, with 8 bases lining up with TRBD1. Germline V gives CDR1 SGHTA, CDR2 FQGNSA. The CDR3 length is 16 residues. The V and J ends lost 6 bases and 7 bases, in that order; junction bases with no gene match: 16. The CDR3: CASRPQGANFRGEAFF. DNA of the CDR3: TGTGCCAGCAGACCGCAGGGGGCGAATTTCAGGGGTGAAGCTTTCTTT.

The rearrangement joins TRBV5-1 to TRBJ1-1; no clear D. Per germline, CDR1 SGHRS and CDR2 YFSETQ. The CDR3 runs to 16 residues. Trimming pared 4 bases from V and 0 bases from J, leaving 16 bases between. The CDR3 is CASSPSPTEMNTEAFF. For the CDR3, the DNA is TGCGCCAGCAGCCCCTCGCCCACAGAAATGAACACTGAAGCTTTCTTT. Full variable domain (remainder filled in from reference TRBV5-1 and TRBJ1-1): KAGVTQTPRYLIKTRGQQVTLSCSPISGHRSVSWYQQTPGQGLQFLFEYFSETQRNKGNFPGRFSGRQFSNSRSEMNVSTLELGDSALYLCASSPSPTEMNTEAFFGQGTRLTVV.

The chain links TRBV7-2 to TRBJ2-5, with 8 bases lining up with TRBD1. Losses at the gene ends were 4 bases for V and 6 bases for J; bases not matched to a gene: 7. There are 14 residues in the CDR3. In germline, CDR1 is SGHTA, CDR2 FQGNSA. CDR3 sequence: CASSSDRQGKTQYF. The DNA for the CDR3 is TGTGCCAGCAGCTCCGATAGACAGGGGAAGACCCAGTACTTC.